This is a list of T cell receptor beta chains from one sample in a study of blood T cell repertoires in COVID-19. Generated by immunoSEQ multiplex PCR, the TCRdb table keeps only in-frame clones and is missing some. The sample records roughly 130,000 clones, roughly 90% being singletons. Sequences were obtained from peripheral blood. These TCRs come from a man aged 60 to 69 with COVID-19, enrolled during active disease. CDR3s include the opening cysteine and the closing phenylalanine or tryptophan. The order of the fields is clone size, V gene, D gene, J gene, CDR3 DNA, CDR3 protein. D genes are given only for firm matches. Size is stated for part of the rows, as once, few or many counts, or as a class when the clone is expanded.

abundance: once
v_gene: TRBV6-5
d_gene: NA
j_gene: TRBJ1-5
CDR3nt: TGTGCCAGCAGTCCTACCAGGGATCAGCCCCAGCATTTT
CDR3aa: CASSPTRDQPQHF

abundance: NA
v_gene: TRBV5-4
d_gene: TRBD1
j_gene: TRBJ2-5
CDR3nt: TGTGCCAGCAGCCAAACCCGACAGGGGCCACGAGAGACCCAGTACTTC
CDR3aa: CASSQTRQGPRETQYF

abundance: NA
v_gene: TRBV3-1/TRBV3-2
d_gene: NA
j_gene: TRBJ2-2
CDR3nt: TGTGCCAGCAGCCTCGCCGGCAGGACCGGGGAGCTGTTTTTT
CDR3aa: CASSLAGRTGELFF

abundance: NA
v_gene: TRBV2
d_gene: NA
j_gene: TRBJ1-1
CDR3nt: TGTGCCAGCAGTTTCGAGGACAATGAAGCTTTCTTT
CDR3aa: CASSFEDNEAFF

abundance: NA
v_gene: TRBV30
d_gene: NA
j_gene: TRBJ2-1
CDR3nt: TGTGCCTGGAGTGTACGGGGGAGCTCCTACAATGAGCAGTTCTTC
CDR3aa: CAWSVRGSSYNEQFF

abundance: NA
v_gene: TRBV14
d_gene: NA
j_gene: TRBJ2-5
CDR3nt: TGTGCCAGCAGCCAAGATTCCCTGGAGACCCAGTACTTC
CDR3aa: CASSQDSLETQYF

abundance: NA
v_gene: TRBV6-4
d_gene: TRBD1
j_gene: TRBJ2-4
CDR3nt: TGTGCCAGCAGTGGGGGGCAGGGGGCAAACATTCAGTACTTC
CDR3aa: CASSGGQGANIQYF

abundance: NA
v_gene: TRBV10-2
d_gene: NA
j_gene: TRBJ2-2
CDR3nt: TGCGCCAGCAGTGAACAGAACACCGGGGAGCTGTTTTTT
CDR3aa: CASSEQNTGELFF

abundance: few
v_gene: TRBV9
d_gene: NA
j_gene: TRBJ1-1
CDR3nt: TGTGCCAGCAGCGTAGGGATAGACTTGAACACTGAAGCTTTCTTT
CDR3aa: CASSVGIDLNTEAFF

abundance: NA
v_gene: TRBV29-1
d_gene: NA
j_gene: TRBJ1-1
CDR3nt: TGCAGCGTCGCCGAACCCGAGGACACTGAAGCTTTCTTT
CDR3aa: CSVAEPEDTEAFF

abundance: NA
v_gene: TRBV6-1
d_gene: NA
j_gene: TRBJ2-1
CDR3nt: TGTGCCAGCAGTGAAGCAAAAACTAGACTAGGCTACAATGAGCAGTTCTTC
CDR3aa: CASSEAKTRLGYNEQFF

abundance: few
v_gene: TRBV6-1
d_gene: NA
j_gene: TRBJ1-6
CDR3nt: TGTGCCAGCAGTGAGGGCAGCAATTCACCCCTCCACTTT
CDR3aa: CASSEGSNSPLHF

abundance: NA
v_gene: TRBV5-6
d_gene: NA
j_gene: TRBJ2-1
CDR3nt: TGTGCCAGCAGCTTCCGGGACTCGTCCTACAATGAGCAGTTCTTC
CDR3aa: CASSFRDSSYNEQFF